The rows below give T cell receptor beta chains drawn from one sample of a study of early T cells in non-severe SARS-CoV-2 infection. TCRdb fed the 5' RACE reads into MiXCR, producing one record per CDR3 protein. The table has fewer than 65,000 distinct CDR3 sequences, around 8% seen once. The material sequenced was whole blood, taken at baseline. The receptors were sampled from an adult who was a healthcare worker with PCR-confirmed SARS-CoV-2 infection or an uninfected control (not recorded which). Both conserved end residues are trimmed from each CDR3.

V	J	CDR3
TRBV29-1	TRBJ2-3	SIVTGTDTQY
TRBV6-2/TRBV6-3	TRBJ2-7	ASRDTSGRAGEQY
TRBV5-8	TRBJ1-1	ASSLEGGNTEAF
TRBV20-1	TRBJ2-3	SASGPGIVIETDTQY
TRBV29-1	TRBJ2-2	SAGASLNGELF
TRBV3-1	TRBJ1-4	ASSPAAPPREKLF
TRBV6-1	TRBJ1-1	ASSAEGGSEAF
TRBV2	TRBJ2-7	ASTPGQGSYEQY
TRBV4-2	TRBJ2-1	ASSQLALSSYNEQF
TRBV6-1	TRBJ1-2	ASYKGPTGTGNYGYT
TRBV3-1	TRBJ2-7	ASTPGTGTYEQY
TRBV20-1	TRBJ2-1	SARDPASGYNEQF
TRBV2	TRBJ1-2	ASSEGRAGNGYT
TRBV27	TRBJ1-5	ASSFRGNQPQH
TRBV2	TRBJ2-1	ASSPNFRLAGGREQF
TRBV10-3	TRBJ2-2	AISLGAHGELF
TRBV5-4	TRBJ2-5	ASSFSDRETQY
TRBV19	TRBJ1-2	ASSIRGVDYGYT
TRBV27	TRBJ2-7	ASSLGGLTGEQY
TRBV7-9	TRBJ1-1	ASTPGFNEAF
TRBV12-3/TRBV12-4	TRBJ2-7	ASSLVGGQETYEQY
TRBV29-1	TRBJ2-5	SVVFSVQETQY
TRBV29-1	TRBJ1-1	SVVGLGASLGFTPF
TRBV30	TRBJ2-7	AWRGGYEQY
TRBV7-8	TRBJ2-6	ASSPGREGALRANVLT
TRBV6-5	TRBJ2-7	ASSPWTGSYEQY
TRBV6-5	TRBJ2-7	ASSYKPGLAGIYEQY
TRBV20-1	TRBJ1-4	SARDKGQGHEKLF
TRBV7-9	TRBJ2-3	ASSSGQGTVAGMVQY
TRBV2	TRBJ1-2	ASSGTGRQVGGYT
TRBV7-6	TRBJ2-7	ASSPWSYEQY
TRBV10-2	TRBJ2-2	ASRPATSTGELFF
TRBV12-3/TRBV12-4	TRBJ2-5	ASSFEETQY
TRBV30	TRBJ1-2	AWSSSARAFGYGYT
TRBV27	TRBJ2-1	ASSHQADAEQF
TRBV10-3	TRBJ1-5	AISETTGGVQPQH
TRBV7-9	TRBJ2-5	ASSLAGGPGTQY
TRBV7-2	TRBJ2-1	ASSRDRVRGGSYNEQF
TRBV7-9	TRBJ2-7	ASSLSDSYEQY
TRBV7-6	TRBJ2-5	ASSLDGRETQY
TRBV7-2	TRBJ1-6	ASSPGTGSSYNSPLH
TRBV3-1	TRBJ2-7	ASGQGAREQY